The next 13 T cell receptor beta chains were all read from a single sample in a study of T cells in localized non-small cell lung cancer. Sequencing used immunoSEQ multiplex PCR; TCRdb keeps in-frame clones, though not all of them. The sample includes tens of thousands of clones, 75% to 90% of them seen just once. This sample comprised peripheral blood, obtained before any cancer treatment. The receptors stem from a man between 40 and 70 years old with stage I squamous cell lung carcinoma.

The CDR3 DNA reads TGTGCCAGCAGTGCAACCGGGACAGGGGTTGGAAGGGATGGCTACACCTTC. Translated, it gives CASSATGTGVGRDGYTF. The V and J genes are TRBV2 and TRBJ1-2; 10 bases agree with TRBD1. This CDR3 is built from 17 residues. The germline V gene has CDR1 SNHLY and CDR2 FYNNEI. Trimming removed 4 bases from V and 6 bases from J; junction bases left unmatched: 14.

The V call is TRBV7-3, the J call TRBJ2-5; 7 nucleotides line up with TRBD2. The germline V gene encodes CDR1 SGHTA and CDR2 FQGTGA. The CDR3 is made up of 15 amino acids. With V trimmed by 4 bases and J by 6 bases, 11 bases remained unmatched. CDR3 in amino acids: CASSYTAGPGKTQYF. DNA of the CDR3: TGTGCCAGCAGCTACACAGCGGGGCCCGGGAAGACCCAGTACTTC.

This clone has only one observation. The chain uses TRBV10-3 and TRBJ2-2; 14 bases are a match to TRBD2. Germline V lookup: CDR1 ENHRY, CDR2 SYGVKD. There are 16 residues in the CDR3. The trim removed 3 bases at V and 7 bases at J, leaving 4 bases unmatched. CDR3 sequence reads: CAISDPTSGGVGELFF. As DNA, the CDR3 is TGTGCCATCAGTGACCCGACTAGCGGGGGGGTCGGGGAGCTGTTTTTT.

The chain couples TRBV28 to TRBJ1-3; 7 positions match TRBD1. Germline V gives CDR1 MDHEN, CDR2 SYDVKM. Trimming cost V 5 bases and J 0 bases; bases outside gene matches: 4. The CDR3 sequence is 15 residues long. The CDR3 DNA follows: TGTGCCAGCAGTGCCGGGACAGCCTCTGGAAACACCATATATTTT. It translates to CASSAGTASGNTIYF.

Only one count was recorded for this clone. The V and J genes are TRBV4-2 and TRBJ1-1; TRBD1 matches 9 bases. The V segment lost 3 bases and the J segment 1 base; nucleotides outside the gene matches: 3. CDR3 length: 15 residues. Germline CDR1 is LGHNA and CDR2 is YNFKEQ. The CDR3 is CASSQGQGSNTEAFF. CDR3 DNA: TGTGCCAGCAGCCAGGGACAGGGATCGAACACTGAAGCTTTCTTT.

The chain recombines TRBV27 with TRBJ2-7; D is unresolved. The CDR3 extends over 14 amino acids. The V and J ends lost 0 bases and 5 bases respectively, with 11 bases between them. Germline V gene lookup returns CDR1 MNHEY and CDR2 SMNVEV (reference sequence). This chain's CDR3 is CASSLSGLRNEQYF. In nucleotides, the CDR3 is TGTGCCAGCAGTTTATCGGGGTTAAGAAACGAGCAGTACTTC.

This sequence joins TRBV5-4 and TRBJ1-2; 9 bases are a match to TRBD1. The CDR3 covers 15 residues. Germline assignment: CDR1 SGHNT and CDR2 YYREEE (reference sequence). V lost 4 bases and J lost 4; bases outside the gene matches: 8. The CDR3 DNA sequence: TGTGCCAGCAGCCCCGGGACAGGGCTCCCCTATGGCTACACCTTC. Amino acid sequence: CASSPGTGLPYGYTF.

The J gene is TRBJ2-3, the V gene TRBV5-4; 9 nucleotides line up with TRBD2. J lost 4 bases, V lost 4 bases, and 13 bases had no gene match. Germline V gene data show CDR1 as SGHNT and CDR2 as YYREEE (reference sequence). The CDR3 has 17 residues. CDR3 amino acids: CASSPPRVAGAPDTQYF. CDR3 nucleotides: TGTGCCAGCAGCCCCCCCCGGGTAGCGGGGGCCCCAGATACGCAGTATTTT.

The CDR3 region is CASSFLAGGGNEQFF. The CDR3 DNA reads TGTGCCAGCAGCTTCCTAGCGGGGGGTGGCAATGAGCAGTTCTTC. The genes are TRBV7-2 and TRBJ2-1; 11 bases are shared with TRBD2. This CDR3 comprises 15 residues. From germline, CDR1 is SGHTA and CDR2 FQGNSA. V lost 3 bases to trimming and J lost 6 bases; unmatched junction nucleotides: 4.

The chain is built from TRBV7-9 and TRBJ2-7; 10 bases match TRBD1. CDR3 length: 15 residues. Trimming took 1 base from V and 2 from J; bases not matched to a gene: 2. Germline-derived CDR1 and CDR2 are SEHNR and FQNEAQ (reference sequence). The CDR3 DNA reads as TGTGCCAGCAGCTTAGTGGGACAGGGGACCTACGAGCAGTACTTC. This translates into CASSLVGQGTYEQYF. Looking up the rest from reference TRBV7-9 and TRBJ2-7 gives the full variable domain: DTGVSQNPRHKITKRGQNVTFRCDPISEHNRLYWYRQTLGQGPEFLTYFQNEAQLEKSRLLSDRFSAERPKGSFSTLEIQRTEQGDSAMYLCASSLVGQGTYEQYFGPGTRLTVT.

The V and J genes are TRBV11-3 and TRBJ2-3, with no clear D. CDR1 is SGHNT, CDR2 YENEEA, per germline. There are 12 residues in the CDR3. Deletions cut 5 bases from V and 4 bases from J, with 7 bases between. CDR3 DNA sequence: TGTGCCAGCAGCAAGACGGCAGATACGCAGTATTTT. The encoded protein is CASSKTADTQYF.

The CDR3 DNA follows: TGTGCCTGGAGCGTTGGACAGGGAACGGCCAAAAACATTCAGTACTTC. This codes for CAWSVGQGTAKNIQYF. The rearrangement joins TRBV30 to TRBJ2-4; 8 bases are shared with TRBD1. The CDR3 loop spans 16 amino acids. The V segment lost 3 bases and the J segment 1 base; nucleotides outside the gene matches: 8. Germline loops: CDR1 GTSNPN, CDR2 SVGIG (reference sequence).

The CDR3 bases are TGTGCCAGCAGTTCCTCATATGGCTACACCTTC. It translates to CASSSSYGYTF. The V gene is TRBV6-6, the J gene TRBJ1-2; D not resolved. CDR1 MNHNY and CDR2 SVGAGI come from the germline V gene (reference sequence). The V gene lost 4 bases and the J gene lost 5 bases, with 5 bases spanning the gap. This CDR3 is 11 amino acids long.